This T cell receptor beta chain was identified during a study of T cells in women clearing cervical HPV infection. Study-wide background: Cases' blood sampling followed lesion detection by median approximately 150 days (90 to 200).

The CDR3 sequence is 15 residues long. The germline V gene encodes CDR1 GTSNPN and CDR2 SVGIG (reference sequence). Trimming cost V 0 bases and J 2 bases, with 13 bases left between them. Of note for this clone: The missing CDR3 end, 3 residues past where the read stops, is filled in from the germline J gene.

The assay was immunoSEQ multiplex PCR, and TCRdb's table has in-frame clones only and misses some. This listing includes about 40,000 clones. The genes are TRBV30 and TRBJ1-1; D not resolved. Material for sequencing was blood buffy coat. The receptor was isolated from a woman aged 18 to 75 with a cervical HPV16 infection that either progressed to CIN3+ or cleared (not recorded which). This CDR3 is CAWSVRGGRNTEAFF. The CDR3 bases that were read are TGTGCCTGGAGTGTACGTGGCGGGAGAAACACTGAA. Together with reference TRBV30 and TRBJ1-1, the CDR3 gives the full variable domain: SQTIHQWPATLVQPVGSPLSLECTVEGTSNPNLYWYRQAAGRGLQLLFYSVGIGQISSEVPQNLSASRPQDRQFILSSKKLLLSDSGFYLCAWSVRGGRNTEAFFGQGTRLTVV.